The 23 T cell receptor beta chains reported below all come from one sample, sequenced in a study of blood T cell repertoires in COVID-19. Clones were read by immunoSEQ multiplex PCR, and TCRdb kept only the in-frame ones, dropping some. Counted here are about 280,000 clones, more than 70% occurring once; the ten biggest clones make up 2% to 2.5%. Sample: PBMCs or T cells enriched from blood (not recorded which). These receptors all stem from a woman between 55 and 75 years old in a cohort exposed to, infected with or recovered from COVID-19 (not recorded which).

This sequence joins TRBV30 and TRBJ1-1, with 10 bases matching TRBD1. Per germline, CDR1 GTSNPN and CDR2 SVGIG (reference sequence). This CDR3 has 15 amino acids. The ends lost 3 bases at V and 1 base at J; junction bases unmatched: 5. The CDR3 protein is CAWRGQGFRNTEAFF. In DNA form, the CDR3 reads TGTGCCTGGAGGGGACAGGGGTTTCGGAACACTGAAGCTTTCTTT.

The J gene is TRBJ2-5, the V gene TRBV2; 7 nucleotides match TRBD2. Germline-derived CDR1 and CDR2 are SNHLY and FYNNEI. J lost 2 bases, V lost 6 bases, and 3 bases had no gene match. The CDR3 length is 13 residues. CDR3 nucleotides: TGTGCCAGCAGCCTAGCGGCTCAAGAGACCCAGTACTTC. Protein sequence: CASSLAAQETQYF.

The chain links TRBV15 to TRBJ2-2; the D is unclear. The CDR3 length is 14 residues. CDR1 and CDR2 (germline): LNHNV, YYDKDF (reference sequence). Trimming pared 1 base from V and 4 bases from J, leaving 7 bases between. CDR3 loop: CATSRVGGTGELFF. The CDR3 bases are TGTGCCACCAGCAGAGTTGGCGGCACCGGGGAGCTGTTTTTT.

V and J are TRBV2 and TRBJ1-5; D might be TRBD1 (6 bases). Per the germline V gene, CDR1 is SNHLY and CDR2 is FYNNEI. The length of the CDR3 is 16 residues. Trimming left V 3 bases short and J 3 bases short, with 15 bases between. CDR3 nucleotide sequence: TGTGCCAGCAGTGACAGGGGATTTACTCTCAATCAGCCCCAGCATTTT. Protein product: CASSDRGFTLNQPQHF.

This chain connects TRBV11-2 to TRBJ2-2, with a possible D match to TRBD1 (6 bases). CDR3 length: 16 residues. The V end was cut by 5 bases, the J end by 3 bases, with 16 bases between. Per germline, CDR1 SGHAT and CDR2 FQNNGV. Written as DNA, the CDR3 is TGTGCCAGCAGCCATATACAGGGTACCTACACCGGGGAGCTGTTTTTT. This codes for CASSHIQGTYTGELFF.

V is TRBV12-5 and J is TRBJ2-7; TRBD2 matches 10 bases. The CDR3 covers 13 residues. Germline V lookup: CDR1 LGHNT, CDR2 FRNRAP. J was trimmed by 3 bases and V by 8 bases; bases with no gene match: 4. In DNA, the CDR3 is TGTGCTAGTAGCCAGCGGGAGGGCTACGAGCAGTACTTC. Amino acids: CASSQREGYEQYF.

This clone was detected only once. The rearrangement joins TRBV18 to TRBJ2-7; 8 bases are shared with TRBD1. Germline V gene sequence: CDR1 KGHSH, CDR2 LQKENI. The CDR3 runs 12 residues. After removal of 3 bases from V and 5 bases from J, the junction contained 0 bases not matched to a gene. The CDR3 nucleotides read TGTGCCAGCTCACCGGACAGGGACGAGCAGTACTTC. Translated: CASSPDRDEQYF.

V and J are TRBV28 and TRBJ2-7; 9 bases are shared with TRBD2. After removal of 5 bases from V and 4 bases from J, the junction contained 6 bases not matched to a gene. Germline V gene data show CDR1 as MDHEN and CDR2 as SYDVKM. The CDR3 is made up of 14 amino acids. Here the CDR3 reads CASSRSGSLYEQYF. DNA for the CDR3: TGTGCCAGCAGTCGTAGCGGGAGTTTGTACGAGCAGTACTTC.

The gene calls are TRBV7-2 and TRBJ2-7; TRBD1 might be the D (7 bases). The V and J ends lost 3 bases and 5 bases respectively, with 20 bases between them. Germline loops: CDR1 SGHTA, CDR2 FQGNSA. The CDR3 has 16 residues. This chain's CDR3 is CASSFRSGQGGHEQYF. The CDR3 DNA follows: TGTGCCAGCAGCTTTAGGTCAGGGCAGGGGGGCCACGAGCAGTACTTC.

The gene calls are TRBV5-8 and TRBJ2-5, with 8 bases matching TRBD1. The length of the CDR3 is 14 residues. Per germline, CDR1 SGHTS and CDR2 YDEGEE. V was pared by 0 bases and J by 11 bases, with 9 bases of the junction left unmatched. CDR3 sequence reads: CASSLARTGTAQYF. The CDR3 coding sequence is TGTGCCAGCAGCTTGGCCAGGACAGGGACGGCTCAGTACTTC.

The chain has TRBV7-6 and TRBJ1-1; D gene unclear. V shed 2 bases and J shed 7 bases, with 8 bases lying between them. Germline lookup yields CDR1 SGHVS and CDR2 FNYEAQ. CDR3 length: 12 amino acids. The DNA of the CDR3 is TGTGCCAGCAGCTTAATCCGGGGTGAAGCTTTCTTT. Protein: CASSLIRGEAFF.

The chain carries TRBV5-4 and TRBJ1-6, with a weak D call TRBD1 (6 bases). Germline V gives CDR1 SGHNT, CDR2 YYREEE (reference sequence). The CDR3 has 14 amino acids. The V end was cut by 3 bases, the J end by 12 bases, with 16 bases between. This CDR3 is CASSSPIDRLPLHF. CDR3 in DNA: TGTGCCAGCAGCTCCCCAATCGACAGGCTACCCCTCCACTTT.

This chain joins TRBV5-1 and TRBJ1-1; TRBD1 is a possible D gene (5 bases). The length of the CDR3 is 15 residues. The germline V gene encodes CDR1 SGHRS and CDR2 YFSETQ. V was cut by 2 bases and J by 2 bases, with 13 bases left in between. As DNA, the CDR3 is TGCGCCAGCAGCTTCTCCGGGACTTTCAACACTGAAGCTTTCTTT. Amino acid sequence: CASSFSGTFNTEAFF.

The chain carries TRBV29-1 and TRBJ1-1; D possibly corresponds to TRBD1 (5 bases). The V and J ends lost 4 bases and 2 bases respectively, with 8 bases between them. Germline CDR1 and CDR2: SQVTM and ANQGSEA. The CDR3 extends over 12 amino acids. CDR3 bases: TGCAGCGTTGGCGGGGGAAACACTGAAGCTTTCTTT. Translating gives CSVGGGNTEAFF. Variable domain in full (rest from reference TRBV29-1 and TRBJ1-1): SAVISQKPSRDICQRGTSLTIQCQVDSQVTMMFWYRQQPGQSLTLIATANQGSEATYESGFVIDKFPISRPNLTFSTLTVSNMSPEDSSIYLCSVGGGNTEAFFGQGTRLTVV.

This clone was counted a single time. The chain employs TRBV7-8 and TRBJ2-7; 8 nucleotides agree with TRBD1. The length of the CDR3 is 15 residues. Germline CDR1 reads SGHVS; CDR2 reads FQNEAQ. V trimming: 1 base; J trimming: 5 bases; junction bases outside the gene matches: 7. CDR3 amino acids: CASSLEGQALDEQYF. CDR3 sequence (DNA): TGTGCCAGCAGCTTAGAGGGACAGGCCCTAGACGAGCAGTACTTC.

Points on this clone: The same CDR3 can be traced to other DNA sequences in this sample. The chain has TRBV6-5 and TRBJ2-1; 11 bases agree with TRBD2. The V gene end was trimmed by 2 bases and the J gene end by 5 bases; junction bases not matched to a gene: 2. This CDR3 comprises 15 residues. The germline V gene encodes CDR1 MNHEY and CDR2 SVGAGI. The CDR3 protein is CASSYGTSGNNEQFF. The CDR3 bases are TGTGCCAGCAGTTACGGGACTAGCGGTAACAATGAGCAGTTCTTC.

The DNA for the CDR3 is TGTGCCAGTAGCAGAGGGGGTATCTCGACTGAAGCTTTCTTT. Encoded protein: CASSRGGISTEAFF. This chain connects TRBV19 to TRBJ1-1; D is possibly TRBD1 (6 bases). This CDR3 has 14 amino acids. The ends were cut back, 6 bases at V and 5 bases at J, with 16 bases in the middle. From germline, CDR1 is LNHDA and CDR2 SQIVND (reference sequence).

The chain recombines TRBV6-5 with TRBJ2-7; 10 nucleotides line up with TRBD1. Losses at the gene ends were 4 bases for V and 9 bases for J; bases not matched to a gene: 12. The CDR3 sequence is 15 residues long. The V gene's germline CDR1 is MNHEY and CDR2 SVGAGI. The CDR3 protein is CASSLKGTGVSVQYF. CDR3 sequence (DNA): TGTGCCAGCAGTTTAAAGGGGACAGGGGTTTCTGTGCAGTACTTC.

This chain uses TRBV30 with TRBJ2-7; 14 nucleotides match TRBD2. CDR1 is GTSNPN, CDR2 SVGIG, per germline (reference sequence). This CDR3 is 16 amino acids long. The V gene end was trimmed by 4 bases and the J gene end by 3 bases; junction bases not matched to a gene: 8. For the CDR3, the DNA is TGTGCCTGGACCCCTCCGGGACTAGCGGGAGTCTACGAGCAGTACTTC. Translating gives CAWTPPGLAGVYEQYF.

This sequence joins TRBV15 and TRBJ1-5, with D perhaps matching TRBD1 (6 bases). The CDR3 runs 19 residues. V was cut by 2 bases and J by 0 bases, with 20 bases left in between. CDR1 and CDR2 (germline): LNHNV, YYDKDF (reference sequence). CDR3 residues: CATSRTLWGQGFSNQPQHF. The CDR3 region has the DNA TGTGCCACCAGCAGAACCCTTTGGGGGCAGGGCTTTAGCAATCAGCCCCAGCATTTT.

The chain recombines TRBV11-2 with TRBJ2-3; D gene unclear. V was clipped by 4 bases and J by 4 bases, with 9 bases between them. Looked up from germline, CDR1 is SGHAT and CDR2 is FQNNGV. CDR3 length: 13 amino acids. The CDR3 loop reads CASSSLVADTQYF. The CDR3 bases are TGTGCCAGCAGCTCTCTAGTCGCAGATACGCAGTATTTT.

The rearrangement uses TRBV6-9 and TRBJ2-7; TRBD1 is a possible D gene (6 bases). The CDR3 extends over 14 amino acids. Germline V gives CDR1 MNHGY, CDR2 SVAAGI. Trimming removed 5 bases at V and 3 bases at J, with 14 bases between. The CDR3: CASSTLGQRYEQYF. CDR3 sequence (DNA): TGTGCCAGCAGTACTCTCGGACAGCGCTACGAGCAGTACTTC.

The chain recombines TRBV11-2 with TRBJ1-2; 7 bases map to TRBD1. Per the germline V gene, CDR1 is SGHAT and CDR2 is FQNNGV. This CDR3 region has 14 residues. J gave up 2 bases and V 0 bases, and 0 bases lay outside the gene matches. CDR3 amino acids: CASSLEGQNYGYTF. The DNA of the CDR3 is TGTGCCAGCAGCTTAGAGGGACAGAACTATGGCTACACCTTC.